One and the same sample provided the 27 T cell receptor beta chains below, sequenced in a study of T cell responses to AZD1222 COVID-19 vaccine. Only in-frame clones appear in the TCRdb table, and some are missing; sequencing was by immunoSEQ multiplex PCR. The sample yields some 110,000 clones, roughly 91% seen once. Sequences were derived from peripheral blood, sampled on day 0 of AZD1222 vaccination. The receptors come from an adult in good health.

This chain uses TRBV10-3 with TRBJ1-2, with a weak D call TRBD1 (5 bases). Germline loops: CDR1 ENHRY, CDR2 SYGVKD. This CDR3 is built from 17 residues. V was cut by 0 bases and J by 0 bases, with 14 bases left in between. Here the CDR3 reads CAISESPSGGANYGYTF. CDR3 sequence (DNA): TGTGCCATCAGTGAGTCGCCTAGTGGGGGGGCTAACTATGGCTACACCTTC.

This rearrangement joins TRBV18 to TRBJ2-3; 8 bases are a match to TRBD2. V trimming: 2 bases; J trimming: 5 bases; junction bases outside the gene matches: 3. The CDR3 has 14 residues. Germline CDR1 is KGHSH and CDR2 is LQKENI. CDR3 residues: CASSPNGRGDTQYF. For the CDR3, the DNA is TGTGCCAGCTCACCAAACGGGAGGGGAGATACGCAGTATTTT.

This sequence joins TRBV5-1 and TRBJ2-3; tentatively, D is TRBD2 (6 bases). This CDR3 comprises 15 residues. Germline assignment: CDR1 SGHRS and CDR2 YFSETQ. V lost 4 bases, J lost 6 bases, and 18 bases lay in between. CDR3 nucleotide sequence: TGCGCCAGCAGCCCGGAGGGGACTCCCCCCGATACGCAGTATTTT. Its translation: CASSPEGTPPDTQYF.

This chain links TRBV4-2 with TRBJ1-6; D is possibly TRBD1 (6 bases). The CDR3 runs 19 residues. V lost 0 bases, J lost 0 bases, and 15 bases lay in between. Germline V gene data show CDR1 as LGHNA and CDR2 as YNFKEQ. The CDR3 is CASSQEGRQDSSYNSPLHF. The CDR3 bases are TGTGCCAGCAGCCAAGAGGGCCGACAGGACAGCTCCTATAATTCACCCCTCCACTTT.

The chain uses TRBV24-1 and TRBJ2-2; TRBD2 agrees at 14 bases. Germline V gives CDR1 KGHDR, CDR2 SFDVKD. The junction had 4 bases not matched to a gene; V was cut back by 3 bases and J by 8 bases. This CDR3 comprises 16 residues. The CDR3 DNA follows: TGTGCCACCAGTGATCCGGGACTAGCGGGAGTAGGGGAGCTGTTTTTT. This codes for CATSDPGLAGVGELFF.

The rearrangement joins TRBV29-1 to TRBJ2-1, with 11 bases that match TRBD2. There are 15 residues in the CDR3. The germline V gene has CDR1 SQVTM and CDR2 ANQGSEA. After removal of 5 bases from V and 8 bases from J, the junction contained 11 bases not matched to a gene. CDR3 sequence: CSVSFSGRGLDEQFF. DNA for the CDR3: TGCAGCGTTAGCTTTAGCGGGAGGGGGTTAGATGAGCAGTTCTTC.

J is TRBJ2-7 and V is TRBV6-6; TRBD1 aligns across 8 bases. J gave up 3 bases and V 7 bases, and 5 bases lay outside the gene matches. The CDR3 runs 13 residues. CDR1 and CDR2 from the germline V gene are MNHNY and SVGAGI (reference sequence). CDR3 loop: CASTRQGRYEQYF. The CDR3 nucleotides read TGTGCCAGCACCAGACAGGGGCGCTACGAGCAGTACTTC.

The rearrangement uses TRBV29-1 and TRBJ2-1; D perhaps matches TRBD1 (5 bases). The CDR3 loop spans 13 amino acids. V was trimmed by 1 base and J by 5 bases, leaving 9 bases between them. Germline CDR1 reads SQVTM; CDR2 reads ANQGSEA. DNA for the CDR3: TGCAGCGTTGAAGGGATGACAGACAATGAGCAGTTCTTC. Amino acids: CSVEGMTDNEQFF.

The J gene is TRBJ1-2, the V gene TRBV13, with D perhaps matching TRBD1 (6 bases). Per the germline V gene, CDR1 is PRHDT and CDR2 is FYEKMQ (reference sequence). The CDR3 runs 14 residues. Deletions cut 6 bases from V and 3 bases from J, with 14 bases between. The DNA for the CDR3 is TGTGCCAGCAGACCCAGGGGAAAGGACTATGGCTACACCTTC. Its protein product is CASRPRGKDYGYTF.

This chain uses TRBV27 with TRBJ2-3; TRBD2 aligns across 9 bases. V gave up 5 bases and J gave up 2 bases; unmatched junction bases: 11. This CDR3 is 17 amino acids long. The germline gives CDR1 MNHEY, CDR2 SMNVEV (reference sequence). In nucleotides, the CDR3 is TGTGCCAGCAGTAGACTAGCGGCCCTGCGTATCACAGATACGCAGTATTTT. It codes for CASSRLAALRITDTQYF.

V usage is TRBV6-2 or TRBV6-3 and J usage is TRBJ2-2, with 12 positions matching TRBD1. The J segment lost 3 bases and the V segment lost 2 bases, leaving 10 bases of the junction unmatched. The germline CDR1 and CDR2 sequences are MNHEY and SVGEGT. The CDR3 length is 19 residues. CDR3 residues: CASSYTPGTGGDYTGELFF. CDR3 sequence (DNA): TGTGCCAGCAGTTACACTCCCGGGACAGGGGGCGACTACACCGGGGAGCTGTTTTTT.

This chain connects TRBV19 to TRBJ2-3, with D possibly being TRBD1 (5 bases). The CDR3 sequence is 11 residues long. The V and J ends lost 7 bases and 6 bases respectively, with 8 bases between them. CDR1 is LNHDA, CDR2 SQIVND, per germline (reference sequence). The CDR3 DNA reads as TGTGCCAGTACCCCAGGGGATACGCAGTATTTT. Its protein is CASTPGDTQYF. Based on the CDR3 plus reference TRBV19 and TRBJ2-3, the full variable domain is DGGITQSPKYLFRKEGQNVTLSCEQNLNHDAMYWYRQDPGQGLRLIYYSQIVNDFQKGDIAEGYSVSREKKESFPLTVTSAQKNPTAFYLCASTPGDTQYFGPGTRLTVL.

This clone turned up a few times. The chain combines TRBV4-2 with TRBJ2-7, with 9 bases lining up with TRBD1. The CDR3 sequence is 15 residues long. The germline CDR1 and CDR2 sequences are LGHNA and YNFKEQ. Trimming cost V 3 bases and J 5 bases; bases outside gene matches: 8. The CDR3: CASSQNRDRANEQYF. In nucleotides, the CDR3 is TGTGCCAGCAGCCAGAACCGGGACAGGGCGAACGAGCAGTACTTC.

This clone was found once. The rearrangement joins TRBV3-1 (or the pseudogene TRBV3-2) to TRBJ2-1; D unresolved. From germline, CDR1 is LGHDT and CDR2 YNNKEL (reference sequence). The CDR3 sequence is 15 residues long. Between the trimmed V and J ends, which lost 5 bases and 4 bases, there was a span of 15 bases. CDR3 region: CASSSTHNAYNEQFF. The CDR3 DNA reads TGTGCCAGCAGCTCGACCCACAACGCGTACAATGAGCAGTTCTTC.

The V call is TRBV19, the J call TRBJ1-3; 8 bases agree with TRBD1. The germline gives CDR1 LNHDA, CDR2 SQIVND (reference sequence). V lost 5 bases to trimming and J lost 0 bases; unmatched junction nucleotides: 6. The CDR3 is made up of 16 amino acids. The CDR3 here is CASSAGQVNSGNTIYF. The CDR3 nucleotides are TGTGCCAGTAGTGCGGGACAGGTCAACTCTGGAAACACCATATATTTT.

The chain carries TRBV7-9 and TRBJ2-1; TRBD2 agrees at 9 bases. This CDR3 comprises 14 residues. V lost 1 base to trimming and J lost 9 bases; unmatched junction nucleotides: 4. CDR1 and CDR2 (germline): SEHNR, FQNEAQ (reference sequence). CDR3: CASSLGLAVREQFF. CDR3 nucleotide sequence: TGTGCCAGCAGCTTAGGACTAGCGGTACGTGAGCAGTTCTTC.

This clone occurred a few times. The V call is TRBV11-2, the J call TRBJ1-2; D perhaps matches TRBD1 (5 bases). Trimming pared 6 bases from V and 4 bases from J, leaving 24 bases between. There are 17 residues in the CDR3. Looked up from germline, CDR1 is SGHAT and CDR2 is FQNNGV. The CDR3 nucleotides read TGTGCCAGCAGGCCACTGGGGCAGAAGGTTCATGGCTATGGCTACACCTTC. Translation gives CASRPLGQKVHGYGYTF.

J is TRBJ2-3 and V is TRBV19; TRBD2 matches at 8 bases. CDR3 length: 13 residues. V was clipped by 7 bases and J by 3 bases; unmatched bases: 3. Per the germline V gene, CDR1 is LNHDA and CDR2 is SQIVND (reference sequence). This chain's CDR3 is CASIPGGTDTQYF. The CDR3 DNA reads TGTGCCAGTATTCCGGGAGGGACAGATACGCAGTATTTT. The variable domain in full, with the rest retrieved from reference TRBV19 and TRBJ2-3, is DGGITQSPKYLFRKEGQNVTLSCEQNLNHDAMYWYRQDPGQGLRLIYYSQIVNDFQKGDIAEGYSVSREKKESFPLTVTSAQKNPTAFYLCASIPGGTDTQYFGPGTRLTVL.

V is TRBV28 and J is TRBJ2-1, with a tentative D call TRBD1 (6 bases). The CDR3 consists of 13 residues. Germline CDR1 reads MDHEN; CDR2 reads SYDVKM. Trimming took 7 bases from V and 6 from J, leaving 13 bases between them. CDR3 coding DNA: TGTGCCAGCAACAGGGTAGTGGGCAATGAGCAGTTCTTC. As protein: CASNRVVGNEQFF.

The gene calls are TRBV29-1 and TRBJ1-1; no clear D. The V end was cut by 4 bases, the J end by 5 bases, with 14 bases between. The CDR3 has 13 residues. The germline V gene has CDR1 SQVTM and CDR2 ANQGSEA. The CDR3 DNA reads TGCAGCGTTGCAGGTGCGGGTCAGACTGAAGCTTTCTTT. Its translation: CSVAGAGQTEAFF.

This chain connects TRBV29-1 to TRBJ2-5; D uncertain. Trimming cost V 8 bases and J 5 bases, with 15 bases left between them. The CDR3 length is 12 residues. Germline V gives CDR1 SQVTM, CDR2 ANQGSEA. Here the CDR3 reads CSIRRSRETQYF. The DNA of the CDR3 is TGCAGCATCCGCCGGAGTCGGGAGACCCAGTACTTC.

The CDR3: CASSLTGVYNEQFF. The CDR3 DNA reads TGTGCCAGCAGTTTAACAGGGGTCTACAATGAGCAGTTCTTC. The V call is TRBV28, the J call TRBJ2-1, with 7 bases matching TRBD1. The CDR3 runs to 14 residues. V was clipped by 2 bases and J by 3 bases; unmatched bases: 1. Germline V gene data show CDR1 as MDHEN and CDR2 as SYDVKM.

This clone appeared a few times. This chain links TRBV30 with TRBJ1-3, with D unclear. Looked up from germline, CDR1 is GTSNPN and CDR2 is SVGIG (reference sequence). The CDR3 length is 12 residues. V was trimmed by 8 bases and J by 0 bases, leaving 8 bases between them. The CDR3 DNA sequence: TGTGCCCGAAGCCCCTCTGGAAACACCATATATTTT. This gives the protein CARSPSGNTIYF.

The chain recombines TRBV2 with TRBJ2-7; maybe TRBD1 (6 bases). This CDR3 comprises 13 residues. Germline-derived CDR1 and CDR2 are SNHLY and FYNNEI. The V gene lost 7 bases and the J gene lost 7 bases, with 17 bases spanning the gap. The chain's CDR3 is CASILGPTGEQYF. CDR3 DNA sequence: TGTGCCAGCATCCTCGGTCCCACAGGGGAGCAGTACTTC. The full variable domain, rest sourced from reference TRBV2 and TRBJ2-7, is EPEVTQTPSHQVTQMGQEVILRCVPISNHLYFYWYRQILGQKVEFLVSFYNNEISEKSEIFDDQFSVERPDGSNFTLKIRSTKLEDSAMYFCASILGPTGEQYFGPGTRLTVT.

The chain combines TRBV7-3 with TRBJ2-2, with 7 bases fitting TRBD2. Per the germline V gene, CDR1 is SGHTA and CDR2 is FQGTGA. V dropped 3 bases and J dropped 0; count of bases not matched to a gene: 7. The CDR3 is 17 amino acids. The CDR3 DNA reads TGTGCCAGCAGCTTCCTTGCGGGAGTGCCGAACACCGGGGAGCTGTTTTTT. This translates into CASSFLAGVPNTGELFF. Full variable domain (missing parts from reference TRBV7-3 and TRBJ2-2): GAGVSQTPSNKVTEKGKYVELRCDPISGHTALYWYRQSLGQGPEFLIYFQGTGAADDSGLPNDRFFAVRPEGSVSTLKIQRTERGDSAVYLCASSFLAGVPNTGELFFGEGSRLTVL.

CDR3 coding DNA: TGTGCCAGCTCACTCGGACAGGGCCCCTACGAGCAGTACTTC. This encodes CASSLGQGPYEQYF. The chain is built from TRBV18 and TRBJ2-7; 8 nucleotides match TRBD1. There are 14 residues in the CDR3. The V and J ends lost 4 bases and 2 bases, in that order; junction bases with no gene match: 4. Germline V gene lookup returns CDR1 KGHSH and CDR2 LQKENI.

The CDR3 sequence: CASSGTSGSYNEQFF. The CDR3 DNA reads TGTGCCAGCAGCGGAACTAGCGGCTCCTACAATGAGCAGTTCTTC. The chain carries TRBV9 and TRBJ2-1, with 8 positions matching TRBD2. Germline V gene data show CDR1 as SGDLS and CDR2 as YYNGEE. V was pared by 3 bases and J by 0 bases, with 2 bases of the junction left unmatched. This CDR3 is 15 amino acids long.